This TCR beta chain originates from a study of T cell changes during pregnancy in multiple sclerosis. This table comes from immunoSEQ multiplex PCR, and its TCRdb copy is limited to in-frame clones, with some not included. Here the sample spans around 88,000 clones, approximately 92% being singletons. The CDR3 is 15 amino acids. Germline CDR1 and CDR2: LNHNV and YYDKDF (reference sequence). The trim removed 9 bases at V and 4 bases at J, leaving 6 bases unmatched. Sequencing was performed on peripheral blood, taken in the first trimester of pregnancy. The chain recombines TRBV15 with TRBJ2-1; TRBD2 aligns across 13 bases. The sequence came from a female donor with multiple sclerosis, enrolled in a pregnancy study. The CDR3 here is CATVLAGGSYNEQFF. CDR3 nucleotide sequence: TGTGCCACGGTACTAGCGGGAGGGTCATACAATGAGCAGTTCTTC.